The 12 T cell receptor delta chains listed next were all sequenced from one sample in a study of γδ T cells in repeated Plasmodium falciparum infection. TCRdb re-called clones from the multiplex PCR reads via CATT. The profile shows tens of thousands of delta-chain clones, 0.75% to 1% of them singletons. Vgamma9/Vdelta2+ and Vdelta2-negative gammadelta T cells were flow-sorted from PBMC for bulk sequencing. Input material: gamma-delta T cells from blood. The source of these receptors is a pool of human donors (malaria-infected and uninfected, not separated).

This clone was seen a few times. TCRdb attributes to this sequence the protein of a much larger clone, which differs from the DNA translation at residue 11; a read error is likely, and the protein displayed is translated from the DNA. The J gene is TRDJ1, the V gene TRDV1, with D possibly being TRDD3 (5 bases). V lost 0 bases to trimming and J lost 3 bases, with 14 bases between them. Germline V gene lookup returns CDR1 TSWWSYY and CDR2 QGS. The CDR3 extends over 16 amino acids. The CDR3 here is CALGELGIEYPDKLIF. In DNA, the CDR3 is TGTGCTCTTGGGGAACTAGGGATTGAGTACCCCGATAAACTCATCTTT.

Regarding this clone: A far bigger clonotype differs at one base, so this is likely a read error. Other nucleotide sequences in the sample specify the same CDR3. V and J are TRDV2 and TRDJ1; 9 bases align to TRDD3. CDR1 GEAIGNYY and CDR2 EKD come from the germline V gene. The CDR3 is 19 amino acids. CDR3 in amino acids: CACDTLASGGDTNTDKLIF. In DNA form, the CDR3 reads TGTGCCTGTGACACCTTGGCCAGCGGGGGGGATACTAACACCGACAAACTCATCTTT.

In regard to this clone: TCRdb shows a much larger clone's protein in place of this DNA's translation, and the two differ at residue 5, likely through a read error; the protein shown is translated from the DNA. V and J are TRDV2 and TRDJ1; 8 bases match TRDD3. Assignment of the J gene here rests on matching the DNA to germline, because TCRdb gives none. V shed 3 bases and J 3 bases; nucleotides not matched to a gene: 11. CDR3 length: 16 residues. Germline CDR1 and CDR2: GEAIGNYY and EKD. CDR3 protein: CACDGSTGGSPDKLIF. The CDR3, as DNA: TGTGCCTGTGACGGATCCACTGGGGGCTCACCCGATAAACTCATCTTT.

This clone was counted many times. The genes are TRDV2 and TRDJ1; the match to TRDD3 covers 11 bases. The CDR3 loop spans 15 amino acids. Germline CDR1 is GEAIGNYY and CDR2 is EKD. The junction had 3 bases not matched to a gene; V was cut back by 3 bases and J by 1 base. The CDR3 bases are TGTGCCTGTGACGTACTGGGGGATATCACCGATAAACTCATCTTT. It specifies CACDVLGDITDKLIF.

This clone has just a few counts. A far bigger clonotype differs at one base, so this is likely a read error. This specimen includes other DNA sequences encoding the same CDR3. This chain connects TRDV1 to TRDJ1; D perhaps matches TRDD2 (5 bases). The J gene is absent in TCRdb and was assigned here via DNA matching to germline. CDR3 length: 22 amino acids. Germline V gene data show CDR1 as TSWWSYY and CDR2 as QGS. V was shortened by 3 bases and J by 0 bases, with 32 bases between the two germline ends. CDR3 coding DNA: TGTGCTCTTGGGGATCTTCCCAGAAGGGACCGTACATCGTTGACTTACACCGATAAACTCATCTTT. As protein: CALGDLPRRDRTSLTYTDKLIF.

This clone was recorded a few times. It differs at one base from a far larger clone, so likely a read error. Within the sample, other DNA sequences also encode this same CDR3. DNA of the CDR3: TGTGCCTGTGACACCGTTGTTTCCTTACGTTTGGGGGATACGCGAGGAACCGATAAACTTATCTTT. This gives the protein CACDTVVSLRLGDTRGTDKLIF. The V gene is TRDV2, but the J gene lacks a call; the table's D call of TRDD3 was not tested on the DNA. The germline V gene has CDR1 GEAIGNYY and CDR2 EKD. This CDR3 is built from 22 residues.

This clone appeared many times. The protein held in TCRdb is that of a much larger clone and does not match this DNA's translation at residue 5, likely because of a read error; the protein shown is translated from the DNA. The gene calls are TRDV2 and TRDJ1, with D possibly matching TRDD3 (6 bases). The CDR3 spans 16 residues. Germline loops: CDR1 GEAIGNYY, CDR2 EKD. V was cut by 3 bases and J by 1 base, with 17 bases left in between. The chain's CDR3 is CACDAVGSIRTDKLIF. CDR3 nucleotide sequence: TGTGCCTGTGACGCCGTCGGGTCGATACGCACCGATAAACTCATCTTT.

As concerns this clone: TCRdb's protein, taken from a much larger clone, differs from this DNA's translation at residue 24, likely owing to a read error; the protein displayed comes from the DNA. The chain couples TRDV1 to TRDJ1; 9 nucleotides agree with TRDD3. The J gene, missing from TCRdb, was assigned here through DNA to germline matching. This CDR3 contains 27 residues. Looked up from germline, CDR1 is TSWWSYY and CDR2 is QGS. CDR3 DNA sequence: TGTGCTCTTGGGGAACTGGGACCCTACTTTCCCCCGAAAACCGACTACTGGGGGGATACTAGTTCCGATAGACTCATCTTT. Amino acid sequence: CALGELGPYFPPKTDYWGDTSSDRLIF.

Comment on this clone: A read error likely explains this, since a far larger clone differs by one base. Different DNA sequences within this sample yield the same CDR3. The chain joins TRDV1 to TRDJ1; 12 bases line up with TRDD3. Assignment of the J gene here rests on matching the DNA to germline, because TCRdb gives none. The CDR3 length is 16 residues. Trimming took 8 bases from V and 8 from J; bases not matched to a gene: 15. The germline CDR1 and CDR2 sequences are TSWWSYY and QGS. CDR3 sequence reads: CALTIPTYWGIPKLIF. The CDR3, as DNA: TGTGCTCTTACAATCCCTACCTACTGGGGGATACCAAAACTCATCTTT.

This clone occurred a few times. This probably arose from a read error, given a far larger clone one base away. This CDR3 is also generated by other DNA sequences in the sample. This chain uses TRDV2 with TRDJ1, with TRDD3 identical over 11 bases. TCRdb records no J gene; here it was assigned by comparing the DNA to germline. Per the germline V gene, CDR1 is GEAIGNYY and CDR2 is EKD. The CDR3 runs 15 residues. Losses at the gene ends were 0 bases for V and 6 bases for J; bases not matched to a gene: 5. The CDR3 is CACDTGLGDTYKLIF. The CDR3 DNA sequence: TGTGCCTGTGACACCGGGCTGGGGGATACTTATAAACTCATCTTT.

By share, this clone counts as medium-sized. Other DNA variants within this sample encode the same CDR3. The CDR3 reads CALGEMNTGGYAVRYTDKLIF. CDR3 nucleotides: TGTGCTCTTGGGGAAATGAACACCGGGGGATACGCAGTAAGGTACACCGATAAACTCATCTTT. The chain links TRDV1 to TRDJ1; TRDD3 agrees at 10 bases. This CDR3 is built from 21 residues. Looked up from germline, CDR1 is TSWWSYY and CDR2 is QGS. Trimming took 2 bases from V and 0 from J; bases not matched to a gene: 18.

With regard to this clone: The protein given by TCRdb reflects a much larger clone and differs at residue 11 from this DNA's translation, likely from a read error; the protein shown is the DNA's translation. This chain joins TRDV2 and TRDJ1; TRDD3 is a possible D gene (6 bases). Germline matching of the DNA provided the J gene here, since TCRdb leaves it blank. Trimming cost V 0 bases and J 1 base, with 17 bases left between them. CDR1 is GEAIGNYY and CDR2 is EKD in the germline V gene. The CDR3 has 17 amino acids. CDR3 loop: CACDTPWGEPGTDKLIF. As DNA, the CDR3 is TGTGCCTGTGACACCCCTTGGGGGGAGCCTGGCACCGATAAACTCATCTTT.